This entry lists 9 T cell receptor beta chains sequenced from one sample in a study of Graves' ophthalmopathy and Graves' hyperthyroidism. RNA transcripts served as template for amplifying TCR beta CDR3 sequences. The workflow started with a first-round RT-PCR run with HTBI primers and then moved on to a second-round multiplex PCR. MiXCR, run by TCRdb on the multiplex PCR reads, gives a single entry per CDR3 protein. The top ten hold about 7% of the sample, which has roughly 380,000 distinct CDR3 sequences, less than 20% seen once. Input material: peripheral blood. These receptors all stem from a woman younger than 35 with stable Graves' hyperthyroidism.

This clonotype was seen repeatedly, ten times or more. The chain employs TRBV3-1 and TRBJ2-7; D gene uncertain. The V end lost 5 bases, the J end lost 4 bases, and 9 bases lay between the germline ends. The CDR3 consists of 12 residues. Germline V CDR1 and CDR2: LGHDT, YNNKEL (reference sequence). The CDR3 spells CASSSVGYEQYF. The CDR3 nucleotides are TGTGCCAGCAGCTCCGTAGGTTACGAGCAGTACTTC.

The chain has TRBV30 and TRBJ2-2; D gene ambiguous. The CDR3 has 12 residues. Germline V CDR1 and CDR2: GTSNPN, SVGIG (reference sequence). V was trimmed by 5 bases and J by 4 bases, leaving 8 bases between them. The CDR3 protein is CAWGDTTGELFF. CDR3 nucleotide sequence: TGTGCCTGGGGAGACACCACCGGGGAGCTGTTTTTT. The full variable domain, its missing parts supplied by reference TRBV30 and TRBJ2-2, is SQTIHQWPATLVQPVGSPLSLECTVEGTSNPNLYWYRQAAGRGLQLLFYSVGIGQISSEVPQNLSASRPQDRQFILSSKKLLLSDSGFYLCAWGDTTGELFFGEGSRLTVL.

This clonotype was seen many times. The gene calls are TRBV20-1 and TRBJ1-2; D is possibly TRBD1 (6 bases). The V and J ends lost 6 bases and 6 bases respectively, with 17 bases between them. Germline V gene data show CDR1 as DFQATT and CDR2 as SNEGSKA (reference sequence). CDR3 size: 13 residues. CDR3 nucleotides: TGCAGTGCAGCCCTCAGGGGAGGCGATGGCTACACCTTC. Translation: CSAALRGGDGYTF.

In this sample, this clonotype turned up many times. V usage is TRBV12-3 or TRBV12-4 and J usage is TRBJ1-2; D remains unclear. The CDR3 extends over 13 amino acids. Deletions cut 3 bases from V and 6 bases from J, with 11 bases between. Here the CDR3 reads CASSFWGADGYTF. Here the CDR3 DNA reads TGTGCCAGCAGTTTTTGGGGAGCCGATGGCTACACCTTC.

Ten or more counts support this clonotype. This chain uses TRBV10-3 with TRBJ2-5; TRBD2 might be the D (5 bases). The germline gives CDR1 ENHRY, CDR2 SYGVKD. V was trimmed by 3 bases and J by 2 bases, leaving 22 bases between them. The CDR3 runs 18 residues. The CDR3 protein is CAISDYVNLQRGQETQYF. CDR3 DNA: TGTGCCATCAGTGATTATGTAAACTTACAGAGAGGGCAAGAGACCCAGTACTTC.

This clonotype was counted ten times or more. V usage is TRBV27 and J usage is TRBJ1-1; D remains unclear. This CDR3 is 13 amino acids long. Per the germline V gene, CDR1 is MNHEY and CDR2 is SMNVEV (reference sequence). The germline V and J ends were trimmed by 5 bases and 1 base, with 8 bases remaining between them. In DNA form, the CDR3 reads TGTGCCAGCAGTATCACAGAGAACACTGAAGCTTTCTTT. It is translated as CASSITENTEAFF.

The sample holds many counts of this clonotype. V usage is TRBV12-3 or TRBV12-4 and J usage is TRBJ2-5; weak D call: TRBD2 (6 bases). The V end lost 10 bases, the J end lost 5 bases, and 14 bases lay between the germline ends. The CDR3 length is 12 residues. Here the CDR3 reads CATAWREETQYF. In DNA, the CDR3 is TGTGCCACCGCTTGGAGGGAGGAGACCCAGTACTTC.

The CDR3 spells CASNPPGQGNYGYTF. The CDR3 DNA sequence: TGTGCCAGCAACCCTCCGGGACAGGGAAACTATGGCTACACCTTC. This rearrangement joins TRBV7-9 to TRBJ1-2, with 9 bases that match TRBD1. The germline V gene has CDR1 SEHNR and CDR2 FQNEAQ (reference sequence). V shed 7 bases, J shed 2 bases, and the junction held 8 bases outside the gene matches. The CDR3 totals 15 residues.

This chain connects TRBV5-1 to TRBJ2-7, with a tentative D call TRBD1 (5 bases). Germline V gene lookup returns CDR1 SGHRS and CDR2 YFSETQ. The CDR3 has 13 amino acids. The V gene lost 5 bases and the J gene lost 5 bases, with 14 bases spanning the gap. CDR3 nucleotides: TGCGCCAGCAGTCGGGCAGGGTCTAACGAGCAGTACTTC. Translation gives CASSRAGSNEQYF.